This T cell receptor (beta chain) was captured in a study of T-cell reconstitution after alpha-beta-depleted transplantation in children (dated by TCRdb to 2016 to 2018). Broadly, across the study: Using TCR repertoire profiling, the study quantitatively followed how T-cell immune reconstitution unfolded in children after TCRalphabeta/CD19-depleted allogeneic hematopoietic cell transplantation. What the authors observed across the whole study: The frequencies of hyperexpanded clones fell over the following months, and after one year, T-cell counts and TCRbeta diversity were mostly attributed to newly produced T cells. The high TCRbeta diversity at day 60 in some patients was ascribed to recipient T cells and intrathymic progenitors that had survived conditioning. The apparently early recovery of alphabetaT-cell counts about two months after transplant reportedly depended on only several hundred rapidly expanded clones that came from non-depleted graft cells.

The sample's treatment or condition, from its label and the paper: allogeneic hematopoietic cell transplantation with graft depleted of TCRalphabeta T cells and CD19 B cells. Transplant recipients were children who received TCRalphabeta/CD19-depleted allogeneic hematopoietic cell grafts. This clonotype was seen a handful of times. What this receptor recognizes is not known. No clone much larger than this one lies a single base away; base qualities are absent. As encoded in the germline V gene, CDR1 is MDHEN while CDR2 is SYDVKM. V loses 1 base, J loses 7 bases, and the germline ends lie 13 bases apart. From cysteine to phenylalanine, the CDR3 is 14 amino acids long. Just the 42-base CDR3 DNA is kept, in frame starting at base 1. To prepare the library, PCR was applied. The run used an Illumina HiSeq 2500. TCR libraries were prepared with molecular barcoding, using unique molecular identifiers to normalize TCRbeta repertoire quantification. The public sequencing data were trimmed at Q25 with fastp and processed into clonotypes with MiXCR by TCRdb, which kept only in-frame beta chains. Entries are consolidated by CDR3 protein sequence, retaining the most common genes and DNA. The sample yields about 300,000 distinct CDR3 sequences; around 9.1% were counted once. 7.5% of the sample comes from the top ten.

This TCR was sampled from a boy under two years old with acute myeloid leukemia, due to receive a stem cell transplant. The sample here was PBMCs, taken before TCRalphabeta/CD19-depleted stem cell transplant. Recombination joined TRBV28 with TRBJ2-5; the D gene is perhaps TRBD2, on 6 matching bases. The base sequence is TGTGCCAGCAGTTTATCCCCGGGAGCGGTGACCCAGTACTTC. Translated, it reads CASSLSPGAVTQYF.